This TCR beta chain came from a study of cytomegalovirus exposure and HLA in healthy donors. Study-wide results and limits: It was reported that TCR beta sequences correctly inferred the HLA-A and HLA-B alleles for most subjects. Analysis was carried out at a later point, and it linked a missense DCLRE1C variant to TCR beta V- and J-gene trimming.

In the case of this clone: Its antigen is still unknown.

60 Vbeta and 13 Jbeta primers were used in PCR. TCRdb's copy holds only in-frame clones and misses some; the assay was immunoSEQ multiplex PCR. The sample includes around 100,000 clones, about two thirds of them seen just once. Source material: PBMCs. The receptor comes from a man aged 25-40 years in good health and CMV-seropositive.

The CDR3 DNA is TGTGCCAGCAGTTCAAGGGTAGAAACAGGGATGGGGGAGCTGTTTTTT. Protein: CASSSRVETGMGELFF. This chain links TRBV2 with TRBJ2-2; weak D call: TRBD1 (6 bases). Trimming stripped 5 bases from V and 8 bases from J, with 21 bases between. Germline CDR1 SNHLY, CDR2 FYNNEI. The CDR3 contains 16 residues.